This TCR beta chain was recovered during a study of T cell responses to AZD1222 COVID-19 vaccine. Overall study context: Second doses at about 4 or about 12 weeks were pooled.

Trimming removed 5 bases at V and 1 base at J, with 8 bases between. From germline, CDR1 is KGHSH and CDR2 LQKENI. The CDR3 covers 14 residues. Comments on this clone: What it binds is not known.

Repertoires were generated with immunoSEQ multiplex PCR, while TCRdb's copy carries only in-frame clones and drops some. Of more than 140,000 clones detected, 90% to 95% appear once; the ten largest clones hold roughly 4.7%. Study-wide findings and caveats: Females outnumbered males among donors, who were mostly white British; clonal diversity was possibly underestimated. Increases in Spike-specific TCR breadth and depth were seen after two AZD1222 doses. Nearly half of spike-specific TCRs reportedly target unmutated variant regions.

J is TRBJ1-4 and V is TRBV18; D possibly corresponds to TRBD1 (6 bases). The sample consisted of peripheral blood, taken on day 0 of AZD1222 vaccination. The sequence was obtained from an adult in good health. The CDR3 region has the DNA TGTGCCAGCTCAAAGGGGGGAACTAATGAAAAACTGTTTTTT. Protein: CASSKGGTNEKLFF.